The 18 T cell receptor beta chains reported below all come from one sample, sequenced in a study of T cells expressing NK-cell markers. TCRdb re-called the 5' RACE reads and gives one entry per CDR3 protein, without DNA. With fewer than 400,000 distinct CDR3 sequences in the sample, the ten largest clones hold 5.2%. Input material: blood T cells: a sorted CD56 or NKG2C T cell subset, CD4+ or CD8+ T cells, or bulk PBMC T cells (not recorded which). The receptors come from a man aged 18-69 years in good health.

The CDR3 loop reads CASSVTDGADTQYF. The rearrangement uses TRBV2 and TRBJ2-3. The CDR3 is 14 residues long. Germline-derived CDR1 and CDR2 are SNHLY and FYNNEI.

This chain links TRBV7-2 with TRBJ2-7; the D call of TRBD1 rests on TCRdb alone, since no DNA is present to check it. Germline V gene sequence: CDR1 SGHTA, CDR2 FQGNSA. The length of the CDR3 is 15 residues. The CDR3 sequence is CASSTGGRDSYEQYF.

This sequence joins TRBV10-3 and TRBJ1-4. The CDR3 runs 15 residues. Germline V gives CDR1 ENHRY, CDR2 SYGVKD. CDR3 loop: CAISELGTSGEKLFF.

The rearrangement joins TRBV10-3 to TRBJ1-5; TCRdb's D call of TRBD1 is untestable without DNA. The CDR3 contains 13 residues. CDR1 is ENHRY and CDR2 is SYGVKD in the germline V gene. CDR3 sequence reads: CAISSAPNQPQHF.

The rearrangement links TRBV7-2 to TRBJ2-3; lacking DNA, the TRBD1 call made by TCRdb goes unchecked. The CDR3 runs to 14 residues. Per germline, CDR1 SGHTA and CDR2 FQGNSA. CDR3 sequence: CASSPRAYTDTQYF.

The chain couples TRBV4-2 to TRBJ1-1; TCRdb selects TRBD1, and the lack of DNA leaves this call unchecked. The germline gives CDR1 LGHNA, CDR2 YNFKEQ. The CDR3 length is 15 residues. The CDR3: CASSHATYRQIEAFF.

The V gene is TRBV13, the J gene TRBJ2-1; TCRdb outputs TRBD2, but without DNA this stays unchecked. From germline, CDR1 is PRHDT and CDR2 FYEKMQ (reference sequence). The CDR3 consists of 17 residues. The CDR3 here is CASSLEVLAGYHNEQFF.

The chain is built from TRBV7-7 and TRBJ2-5; lacking DNA, the TRBD1 call made by TCRdb goes unchecked. The CDR3 is 13 amino acids. From germline, CDR1 is SSHAT and CDR2 FNYEAQ (reference sequence). The CDR3: CASTRGGEKPQYF.

The rearrangement links TRBV5-1 to TRBJ1-1; TCRdb returns TRBD1, unconfirmable since there is no DNA. CDR3 length: 15 residues. The germline gives CDR1 SGHRS, CDR2 YFSETQ. The CDR3 protein is CASSPHRGETTEAFF.

J is TRBJ2-7 and V is TRBV20-1; TCRdb's D call of TRBD2 is untestable without DNA. The CDR3 contains 16 residues. CDR1 and CDR2 from the germline V gene are DFQATT and SNEGSKA (reference sequence). CDR3 region: CSARKYTSGTTYEQYF.

This chain uses TRBV18 with TRBJ2-5; TCRdb lists TRBD1, though no DNA is available to test this call. Per the germline V gene, CDR1 is KGHSH and CDR2 is LQKENI. The CDR3 is 16 amino acids. The CDR3 is CASSLIPDRAQETQYF.

V gene TRBV7-2 combines with J gene TRBJ2-2; the TCRdb D gene call, TRBD1, has no DNA to confirm it. This CDR3 comprises 14 residues. Germline V CDR1 and CDR2: SGHTA, FQGNSA. The CDR3 sequence: CASSQDRGYGELFF.

The chain recombines TRBV7-3 with TRBJ2-1. In germline, CDR1 is SGHTA, CDR2 FQGTGA. This CDR3 has 14 residues. CDR3 in amino acids: CASNPGNENNEQFF.

The V gene is TRBV27, the J gene TRBJ2-2; the D call of TRBD1 rests on TCRdb alone, since no DNA is present to check it. CDR3 length: 14 residues. In germline, CDR1 is MNHEY, CDR2 SMNVEV (reference sequence). The CDR3 loop reads CASRAGAATGELFF.

The gene calls are TRBV7-8 and TRBJ2-2; TCRdb's D call of TRBD1 is untestable without DNA. Germline loops: CDR1 SGHVS, CDR2 FQNEAQ. The CDR3 is 15 amino acids. Here the CDR3 reads CASSLENRGPGELFF.

The gene calls are TRBV18 and TRBJ1-4. CDR3 length: 17 residues. CDR1 KGHSH and CDR2 LQKENI come from the germline V gene. The CDR3 here is CASSRGRIVATNEKLFF.

V gene TRBV20-1 combines with J gene TRBJ2-5. CDR3 length equals 14 residues. Germline CDR1 is DFQATT and CDR2 is SNEGSKA (reference sequence). This CDR3 is CSALDTSGWGTQYF.

The chain uses TRBV9 and TRBJ1-2. In germline, CDR1 is SGDLS, CDR2 YYNGEE. CDR3 length equals 17 residues. The CDR3 loop is CASSPHGRTNPNYGYTF.